This T cell receptor beta chain was obtained from a study of T cell repertoires in ileal Crohn's disease. Overall study context: Around 37% were active smokers at surgery; median disease duration was nearly eight years. About half received postoperative treatment, around ten with thiopurines and 15 to 20 anti-TNF.

The study's findings and limits: Compared with non-smokers, active smokers at surgery showed more clonal expansions.

Measured with immunoSEQ multiplex PCR; TCRdb has only the in-frame clones, and not every one. The sample gives about 410 clones, around 97% of which show up once; 2.5% to 3% is in the top ten. Germline lookup yields CDR1 SGHDT and CDR2 YYEEEE. The V end lost 5 bases, the J end lost 6 bases, and 26 bases lay between the germline ends. This CDR3 contains 17 residues. For this clone: The target antigen is unknown.

J is TRBJ1-2 and V is TRBV5-6; tentative D call: TRBD1 (6 bases). The sequence came from an adult with Crohn's disease. The sequenced sample consisted of ileal tissue. CDR3 in amino acids: CASSPGVQGRTTHGYTF. The CDR3 nucleotides read TGTGCCAGCAGTCCCGGTGTTCAGGGGCGAACAACCCATGGCTACACCTTC.